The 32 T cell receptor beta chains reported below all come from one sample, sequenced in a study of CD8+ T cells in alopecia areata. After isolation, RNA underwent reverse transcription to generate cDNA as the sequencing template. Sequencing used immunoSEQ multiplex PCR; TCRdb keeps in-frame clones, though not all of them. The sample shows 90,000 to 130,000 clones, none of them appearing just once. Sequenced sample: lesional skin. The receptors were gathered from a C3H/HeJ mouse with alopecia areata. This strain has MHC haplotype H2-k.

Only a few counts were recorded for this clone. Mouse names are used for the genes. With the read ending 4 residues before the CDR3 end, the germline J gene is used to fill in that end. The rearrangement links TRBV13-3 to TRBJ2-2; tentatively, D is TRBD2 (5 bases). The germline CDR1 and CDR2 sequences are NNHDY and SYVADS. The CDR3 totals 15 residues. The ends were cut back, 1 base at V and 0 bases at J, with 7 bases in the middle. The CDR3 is CASSDLWANTGQLYF. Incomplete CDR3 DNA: TGTGCCAGCAGTGATCTCTGGGCAAACACCGGG.

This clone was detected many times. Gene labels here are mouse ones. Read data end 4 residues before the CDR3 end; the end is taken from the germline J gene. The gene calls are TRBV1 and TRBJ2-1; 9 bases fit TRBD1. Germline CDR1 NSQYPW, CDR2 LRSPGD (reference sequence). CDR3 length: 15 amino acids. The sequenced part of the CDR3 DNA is TGCACCTGCAGTGCAGAACAGGGGGCGCGAGCT. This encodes CTCSAEQGARA. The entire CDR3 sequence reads CTCSAEQGARAEQFF.

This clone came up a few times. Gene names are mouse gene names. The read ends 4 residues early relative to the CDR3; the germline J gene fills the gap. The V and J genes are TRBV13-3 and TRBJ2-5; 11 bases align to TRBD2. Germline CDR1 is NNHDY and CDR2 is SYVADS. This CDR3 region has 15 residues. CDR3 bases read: TGTGCCAGCAGGGTCACTGGGGGGGCGCGAGAC. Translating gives CASRVTGGARD. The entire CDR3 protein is CASRVTGGARDTQYF.

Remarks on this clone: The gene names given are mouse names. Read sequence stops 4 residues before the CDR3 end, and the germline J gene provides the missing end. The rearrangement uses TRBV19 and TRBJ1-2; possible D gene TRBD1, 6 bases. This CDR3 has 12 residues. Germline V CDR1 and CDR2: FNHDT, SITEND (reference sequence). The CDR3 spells CASSIAGDDYTF. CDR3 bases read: TGTGCCAGCAGTATCGCAGGGGAC. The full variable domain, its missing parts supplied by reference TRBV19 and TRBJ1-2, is GGIITQTPKFLIGQEGQKLTLKCQQNFNHDTMYWYRQDSGKGLRLIYYSITENDLQKGDLSEGYDASREKKSSFSLTVTSAQKNEMAVFLCASSIAGDDYTFGSGTRLLVI.

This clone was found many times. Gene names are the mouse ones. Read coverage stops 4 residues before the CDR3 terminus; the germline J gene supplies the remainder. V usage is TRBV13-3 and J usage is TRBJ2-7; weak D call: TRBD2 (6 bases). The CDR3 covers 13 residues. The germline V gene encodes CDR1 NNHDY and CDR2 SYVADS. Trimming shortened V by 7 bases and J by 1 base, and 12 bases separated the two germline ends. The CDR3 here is CASAETGSYEQYF. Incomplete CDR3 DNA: TGTGCCAGCGCCGAGACTGGTTCCTAT.

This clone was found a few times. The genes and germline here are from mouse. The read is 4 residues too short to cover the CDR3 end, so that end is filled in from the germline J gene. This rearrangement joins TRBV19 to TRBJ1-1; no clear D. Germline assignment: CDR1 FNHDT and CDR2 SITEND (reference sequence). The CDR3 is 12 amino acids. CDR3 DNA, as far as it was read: TGTGCCAGCAGTATAACCCAGGTA. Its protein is CASSITQV. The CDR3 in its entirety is CASSITQVEVFF.

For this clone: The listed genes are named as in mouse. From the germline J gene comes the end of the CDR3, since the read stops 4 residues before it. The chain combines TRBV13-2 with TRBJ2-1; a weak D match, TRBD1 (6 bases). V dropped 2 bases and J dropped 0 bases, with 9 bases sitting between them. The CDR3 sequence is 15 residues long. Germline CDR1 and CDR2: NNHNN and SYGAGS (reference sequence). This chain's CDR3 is CASGERDTNYAEQFF. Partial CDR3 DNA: TGTGCCAGCGGTGAAAGGGACACTAACTATGCT.

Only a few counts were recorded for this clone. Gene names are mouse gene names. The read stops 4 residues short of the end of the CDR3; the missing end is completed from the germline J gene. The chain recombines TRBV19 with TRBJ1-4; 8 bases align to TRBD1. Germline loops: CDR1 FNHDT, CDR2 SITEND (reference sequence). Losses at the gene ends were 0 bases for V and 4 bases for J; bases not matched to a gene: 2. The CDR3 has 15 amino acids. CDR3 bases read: TGTGCCAGCAGTATAGAACAGGGGGGCAACGAA. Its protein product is CASSIEQGGNE. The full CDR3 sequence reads CASSIEQGGNERLFF.

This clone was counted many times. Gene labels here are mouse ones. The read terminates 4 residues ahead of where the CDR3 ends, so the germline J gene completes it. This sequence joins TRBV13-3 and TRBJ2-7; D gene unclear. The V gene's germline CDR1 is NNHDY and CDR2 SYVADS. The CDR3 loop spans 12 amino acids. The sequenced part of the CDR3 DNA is TGTGCCAGCAGTACCGCAGAGTAT. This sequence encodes CASSTAEY. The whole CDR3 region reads CASSTAEYEQYF.

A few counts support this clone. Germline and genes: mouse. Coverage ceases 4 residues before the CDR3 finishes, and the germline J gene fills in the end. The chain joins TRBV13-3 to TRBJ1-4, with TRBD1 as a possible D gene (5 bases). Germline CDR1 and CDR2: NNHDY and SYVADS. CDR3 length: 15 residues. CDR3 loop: CASSDVTGGSERLFF. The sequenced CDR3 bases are TGTGCCAGCAGTGATGTAACAGGCGGGAGCGAA.

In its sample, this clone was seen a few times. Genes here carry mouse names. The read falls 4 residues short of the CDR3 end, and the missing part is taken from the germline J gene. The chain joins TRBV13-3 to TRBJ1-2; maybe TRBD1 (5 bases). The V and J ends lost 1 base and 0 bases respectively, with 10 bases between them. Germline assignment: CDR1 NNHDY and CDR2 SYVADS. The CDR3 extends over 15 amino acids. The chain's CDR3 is CASSDWGDANSDYTF. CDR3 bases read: TGTGCCAGCAGTGATTGGGGGGATGCAAACTCC.

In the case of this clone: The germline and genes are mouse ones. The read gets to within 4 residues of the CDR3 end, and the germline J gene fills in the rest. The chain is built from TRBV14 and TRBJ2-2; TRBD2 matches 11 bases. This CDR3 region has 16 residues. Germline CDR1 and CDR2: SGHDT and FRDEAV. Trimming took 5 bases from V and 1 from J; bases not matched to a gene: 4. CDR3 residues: CASSPGTGGNTGQLYF. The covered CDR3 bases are TGTGCCAGCAGCCCCGGGACTGGGGGAAACACCGGG.

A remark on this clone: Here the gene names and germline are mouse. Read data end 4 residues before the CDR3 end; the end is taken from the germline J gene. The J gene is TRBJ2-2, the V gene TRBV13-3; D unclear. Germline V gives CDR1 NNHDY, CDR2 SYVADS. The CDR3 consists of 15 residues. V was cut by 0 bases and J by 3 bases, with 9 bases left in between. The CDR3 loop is CASSDDRTHTGQLYF. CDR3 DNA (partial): TGTGCCAGCAGTGATGACAGAACTCACACCGGG.

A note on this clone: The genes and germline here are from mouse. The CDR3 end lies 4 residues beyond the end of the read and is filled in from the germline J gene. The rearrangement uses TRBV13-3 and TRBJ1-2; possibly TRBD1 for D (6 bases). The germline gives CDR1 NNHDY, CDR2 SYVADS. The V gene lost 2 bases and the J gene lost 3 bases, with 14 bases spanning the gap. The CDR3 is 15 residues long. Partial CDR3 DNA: TGTGCCAGCAGTGAGAGGGGGAGATCTGACTCC. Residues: CASSERGRSDS. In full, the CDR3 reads CASSERGRSDSDYTF.

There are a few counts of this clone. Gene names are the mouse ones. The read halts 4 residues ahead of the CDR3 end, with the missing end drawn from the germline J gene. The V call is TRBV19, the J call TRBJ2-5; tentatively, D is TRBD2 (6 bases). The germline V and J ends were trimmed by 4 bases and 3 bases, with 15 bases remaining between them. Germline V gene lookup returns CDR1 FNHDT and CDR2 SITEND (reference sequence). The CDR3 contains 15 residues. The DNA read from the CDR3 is TGTGCCAGCAGTCCCTCCTGGGGACGGCAAGAC. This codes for CASSPSWGRQD. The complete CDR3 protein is CASSPSWGRQDTQYF.

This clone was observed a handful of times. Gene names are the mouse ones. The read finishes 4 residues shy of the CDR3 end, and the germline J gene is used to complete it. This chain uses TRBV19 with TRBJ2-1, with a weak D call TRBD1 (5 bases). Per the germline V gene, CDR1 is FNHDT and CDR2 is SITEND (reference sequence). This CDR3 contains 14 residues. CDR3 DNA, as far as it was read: TGTGCCAGCAGTATATTGGCCGAGGGGGCT. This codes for CASSILAEGA. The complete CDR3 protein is CASSILAEGAEQFF.

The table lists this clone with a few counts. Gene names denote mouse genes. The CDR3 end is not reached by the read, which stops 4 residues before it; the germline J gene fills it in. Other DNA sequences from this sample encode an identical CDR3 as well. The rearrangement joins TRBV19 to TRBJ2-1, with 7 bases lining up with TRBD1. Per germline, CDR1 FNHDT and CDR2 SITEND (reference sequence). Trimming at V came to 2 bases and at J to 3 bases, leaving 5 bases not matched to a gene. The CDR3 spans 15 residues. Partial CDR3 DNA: TGTGCCAGCAGTATTGGGGACAGAGGCTATGCT. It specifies CASSIGDRGYA. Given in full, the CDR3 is CASSIGDRGYAEQFF.

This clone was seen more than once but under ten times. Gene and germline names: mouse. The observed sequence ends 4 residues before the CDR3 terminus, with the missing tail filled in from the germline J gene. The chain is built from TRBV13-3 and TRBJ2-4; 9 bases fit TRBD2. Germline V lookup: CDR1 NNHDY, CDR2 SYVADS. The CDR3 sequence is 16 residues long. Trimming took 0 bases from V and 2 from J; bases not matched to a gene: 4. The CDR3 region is CASSDVWGGAQNTLYF. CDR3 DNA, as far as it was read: TGTGCCAGCAGTGATGTATGGGGGGGCGCTCAAAAC.

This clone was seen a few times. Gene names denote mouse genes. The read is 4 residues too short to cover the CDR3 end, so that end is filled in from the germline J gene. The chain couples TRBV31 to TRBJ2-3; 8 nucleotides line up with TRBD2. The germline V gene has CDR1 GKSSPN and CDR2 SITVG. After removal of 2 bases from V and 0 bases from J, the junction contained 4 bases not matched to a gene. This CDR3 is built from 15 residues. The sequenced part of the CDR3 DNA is TGTGCCTGGAGTTGGGGGGGGGCTAGTGCAGAA. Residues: CAWSWGGASAE. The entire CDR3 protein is CAWSWGGASAETLYF.

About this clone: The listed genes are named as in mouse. This CDR3 reads CASGGTNPSAETLYF. CDR3 DNA (partial): TGTGCCAGCGGTGGGACAAATCCTAGTGCAGAA. This chain uses TRBV13-2 with TRBJ2-3; tentatively, D is TRBD1 (5 bases). The read ends 4 residues before the CDR3 terminus; that terminus is restored from the germline J gene. Germline CDR1 NNHNN, CDR2 SYGAGS (reference sequence). This CDR3 spans 15 amino acids. The germline V and J ends were trimmed by 3 bases and 0 bases, with 11 bases remaining between them.

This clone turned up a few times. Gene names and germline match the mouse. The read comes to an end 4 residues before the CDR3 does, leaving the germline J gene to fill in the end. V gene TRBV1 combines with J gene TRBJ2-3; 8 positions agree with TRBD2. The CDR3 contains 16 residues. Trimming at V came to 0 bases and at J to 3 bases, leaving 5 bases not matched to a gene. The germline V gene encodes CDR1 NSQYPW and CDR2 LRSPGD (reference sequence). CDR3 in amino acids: CTCSADLPGGAETLYF. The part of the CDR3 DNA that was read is TGCACCTGCAGTGCAGATCTCCCTGGGGGGGCAGAA.

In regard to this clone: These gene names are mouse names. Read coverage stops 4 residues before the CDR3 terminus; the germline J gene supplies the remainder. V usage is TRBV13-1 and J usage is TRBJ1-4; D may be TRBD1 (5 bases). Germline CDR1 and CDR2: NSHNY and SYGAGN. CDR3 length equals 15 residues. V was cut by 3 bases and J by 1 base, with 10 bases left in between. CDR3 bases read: TGTGCCAGCAGTGCCAGGGAAGATTCCAACGAA. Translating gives CASSAREDSNE. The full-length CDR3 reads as CASSAREDSNERLFF.

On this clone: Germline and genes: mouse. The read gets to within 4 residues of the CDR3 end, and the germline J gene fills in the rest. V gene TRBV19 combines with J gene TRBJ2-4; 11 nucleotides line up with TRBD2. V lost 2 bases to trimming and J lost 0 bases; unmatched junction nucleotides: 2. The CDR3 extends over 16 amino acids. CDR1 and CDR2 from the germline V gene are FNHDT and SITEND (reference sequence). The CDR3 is CASSIWDWGSQNTLYF. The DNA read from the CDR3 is TGTGCCAGCAGTATCTGGGACTGGGGGAGTCAAAAC.

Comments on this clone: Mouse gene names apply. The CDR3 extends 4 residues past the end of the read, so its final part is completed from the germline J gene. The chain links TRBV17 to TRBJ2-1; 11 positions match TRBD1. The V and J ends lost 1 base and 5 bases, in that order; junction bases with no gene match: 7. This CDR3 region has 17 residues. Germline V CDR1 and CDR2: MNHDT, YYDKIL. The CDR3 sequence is CASSRGRTGGANAEQFF. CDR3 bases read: TGTGCTAGCAGTAGAGGACGGACAGGGGGCGCGAATGCT.

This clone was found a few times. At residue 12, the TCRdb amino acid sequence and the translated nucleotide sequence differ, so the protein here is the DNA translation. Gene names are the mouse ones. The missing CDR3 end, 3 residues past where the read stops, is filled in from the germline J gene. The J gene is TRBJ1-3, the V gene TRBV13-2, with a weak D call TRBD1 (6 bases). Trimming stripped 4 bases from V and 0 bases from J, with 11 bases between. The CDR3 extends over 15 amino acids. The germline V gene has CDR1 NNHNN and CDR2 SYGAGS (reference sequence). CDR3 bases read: TGTGCCAGCGGTTCCGGGACACCTTCTGGAAATACG. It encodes CASGSGTPSGNT. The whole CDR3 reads CASGSGTPSGNTLYF.

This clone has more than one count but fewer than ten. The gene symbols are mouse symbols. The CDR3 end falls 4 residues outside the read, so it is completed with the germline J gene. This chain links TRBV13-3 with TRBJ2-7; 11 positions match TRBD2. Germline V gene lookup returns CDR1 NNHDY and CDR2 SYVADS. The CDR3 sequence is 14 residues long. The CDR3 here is CASSATGGADEQYF. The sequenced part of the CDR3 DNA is TGTGCCAGCAGTGCCACTGGGGGGGCGGAT.

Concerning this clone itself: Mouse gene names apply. The chain's CDR3 is CASSTTGSGSDYTF. The CDR3 bases that were read are TGTGCCAGCAGCACCACAGGGTCTGGCTCC. The chain carries TRBV13-3 and TRBJ1-2; D may be TRBD1 (6 bases). Coverage ceases 4 residues before the CDR3 finishes, and the germline J gene fills in the end. Trimming removed 5 bases at V and 4 bases at J, with 15 bases between. CDR1 is NNHDY and CDR2 is SYVADS in the germline V gene. This CDR3 is 14 amino acids long.

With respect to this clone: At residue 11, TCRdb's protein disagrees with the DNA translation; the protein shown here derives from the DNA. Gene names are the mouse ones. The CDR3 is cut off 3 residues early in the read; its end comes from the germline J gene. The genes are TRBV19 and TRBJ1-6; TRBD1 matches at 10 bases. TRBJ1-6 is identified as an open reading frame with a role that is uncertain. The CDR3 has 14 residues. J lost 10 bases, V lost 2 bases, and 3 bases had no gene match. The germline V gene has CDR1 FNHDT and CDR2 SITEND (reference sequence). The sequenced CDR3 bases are TGTGCCAGCAGTATGCGACAGGGGGCCTCGCCC. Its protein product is CASSMRQGASP. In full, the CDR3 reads CASSMRQGASPLYF.

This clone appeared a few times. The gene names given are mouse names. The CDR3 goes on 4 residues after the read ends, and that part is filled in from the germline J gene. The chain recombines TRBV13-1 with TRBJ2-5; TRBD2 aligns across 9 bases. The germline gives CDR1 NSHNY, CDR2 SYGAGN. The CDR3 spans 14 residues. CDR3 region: CASSAWGGEDTQYF. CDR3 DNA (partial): TGTGCCAGCAGTGCCTGGGGGGGGGAAGAC.

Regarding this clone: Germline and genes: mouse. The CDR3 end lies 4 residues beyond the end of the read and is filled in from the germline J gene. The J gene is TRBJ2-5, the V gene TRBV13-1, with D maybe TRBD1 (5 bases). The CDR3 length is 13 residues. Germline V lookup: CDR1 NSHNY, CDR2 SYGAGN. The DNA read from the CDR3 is TGTGCCAGCAGTGATTCAGGGCGGGAC. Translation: CASSDSGRD. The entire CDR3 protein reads CASSDSGRDTQYF.

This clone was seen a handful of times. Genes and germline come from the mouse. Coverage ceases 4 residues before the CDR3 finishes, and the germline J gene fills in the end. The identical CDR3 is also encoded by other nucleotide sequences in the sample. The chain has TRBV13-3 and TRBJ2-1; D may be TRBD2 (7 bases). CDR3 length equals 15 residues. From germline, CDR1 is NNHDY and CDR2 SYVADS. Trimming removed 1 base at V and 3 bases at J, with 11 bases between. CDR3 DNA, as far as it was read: TGTGCCAGCAGTGATTTGGGGGGCGCCTATGCT. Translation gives CASSDLGGAYA. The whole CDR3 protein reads CASSDLGGAYAEQFF.

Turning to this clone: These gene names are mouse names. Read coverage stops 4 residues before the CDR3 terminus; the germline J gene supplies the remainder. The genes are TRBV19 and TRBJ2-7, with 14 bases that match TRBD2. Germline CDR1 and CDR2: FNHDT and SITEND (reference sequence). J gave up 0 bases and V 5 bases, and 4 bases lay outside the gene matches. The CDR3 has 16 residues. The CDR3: CASRRDWGGHSYEQYF. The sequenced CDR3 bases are TGTGCCAGCAGACGGGACTGGGGGGGCCACTCCTAT.